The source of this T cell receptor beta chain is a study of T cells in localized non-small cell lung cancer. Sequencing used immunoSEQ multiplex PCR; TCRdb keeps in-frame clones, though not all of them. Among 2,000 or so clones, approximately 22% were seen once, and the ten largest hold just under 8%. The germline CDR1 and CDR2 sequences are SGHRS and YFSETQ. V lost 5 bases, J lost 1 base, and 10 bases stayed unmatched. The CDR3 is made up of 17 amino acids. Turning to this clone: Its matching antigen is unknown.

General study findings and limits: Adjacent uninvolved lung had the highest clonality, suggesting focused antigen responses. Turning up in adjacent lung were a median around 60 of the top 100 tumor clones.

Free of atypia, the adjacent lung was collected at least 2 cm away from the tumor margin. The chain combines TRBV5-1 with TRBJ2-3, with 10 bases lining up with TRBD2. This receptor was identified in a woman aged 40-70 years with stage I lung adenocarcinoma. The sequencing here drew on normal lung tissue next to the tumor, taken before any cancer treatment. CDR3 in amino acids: CASSPLAGAVGTDTQYF. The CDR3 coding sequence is TGCGCCAGCAGTCCCCTAGCGGGGGCGGTAGGCACAGATACGCAGTATTTT.